These 9 T cell receptor beta chains were all obtained from the same sample, sequenced in a study of radiotherapy plus CTLA-4 blockade in lung cancer. Clones were sequenced by immunoSEQ multiplex PCR, and TCRdb holds only the in-frame ones, with some missing. The sample lists some 60,000 clones; roughly 76% were seen once. Sequenced material: peripheral blood, taken from a patient treated with radiotherapy plus ipilimumab. Receptor source: a human donor with non-small cell lung cancer who had a complete response to radiotherapy plus ipilimumab.

This clone was counted between two and nine times. The J gene is TRBJ1-6, the V gene TRBV6-5, with D perhaps matching TRBD1 (5 bases). The CDR3 spans 15 residues. Germline CDR1 and CDR2: MNHEY and SVGAGI. Trimming removed 0 bases from V and 7 bases from J, with 10 bases in between. Here the CDR3 reads CASSYSGRTNSPLHF. The CDR3 DNA follows: TGTGCCAGCAGTTACTCAGGCAGGACAAATTCACCCCTCCACTTT.

This clone has a count of ten or more. The chain links TRBV6-1 to TRBJ2-7; 14 nucleotides align to TRBD2. The CDR3 is 15 amino acids. Trimming took 3 bases from V and 11 from J; bases not matched to a gene: 9. CDR1 and CDR2 from the germline V gene are MNHNS and SASEGT. In DNA, the CDR3 is TGTGCCAGCAGTGACGGGACTAGCGGGGGATTACGGGAGTACTTC. Amino acids: CASSDGTSGGLREYF.

V and J are TRBV5-4 and TRBJ1-2, with TRBD1 as a possible D gene (5 bases). CDR1 and CDR2 from the germline V gene are SGHNT and YYREEE (reference sequence). V lost 3 bases to trimming and J lost 6 bases, with 18 bases between them. The CDR3 loop spans 15 amino acids. The CDR3 DNA reads TGTGCCAGCAGCTCTGGGGCGGGAGCCATGGATGGCTACACCTTC. Its translation is CASSSGAGAMDGYTF.

The V and J genes are TRBV5-1 and TRBJ2-1; 8 bases align to TRBD2. This CDR3 comprises 14 residues. V was clipped by 9 bases and J by 5 bases; unmatched bases: 10. Per the germline V gene, CDR1 is SGHRS and CDR2 is YFSETQ. CDR3 in amino acids: CATALGLAHNEQFF. The CDR3, as DNA: TGCGCCACCGCGTTAGGACTAGCCCACAATGAGCAGTTCTTC.

The chain joins TRBV5-1 to TRBJ2-1; 8 nucleotides match TRBD2. Germline CDR1 SGHRS, CDR2 YFSETQ. With V trimmed by 8 bases and J by 5 bases, 9 bases remained unmatched. The CDR3 is 14 amino acids. The CDR3 sequence: CASRGGTSHNEQFF. CDR3 DNA sequence: TGCGCCAGTCGCGGGGGGACGTCCCACAATGAGCAGTTCTTC.

This clone was counted a single time. This rearrangement joins TRBV29-1 to TRBJ2-4; 8 nucleotides line up with TRBD2. The CDR3 contains 19 residues. The germline V gene encodes CDR1 SQVTM and CDR2 ANQGSEA. Trimming took 3 bases from V and 0 from J; bases not matched to a gene: 16. The CDR3 here is CSVELKIGGETKAKNIQYF. In nucleotides, the CDR3 is TGCAGCGTTGAGTTAAAGATCGGGGGGGAGACTAAAGCCAAAAACATTCAGTACTTC.

In its sample, this clone was seen once. The V call is TRBV11-2, the J call TRBJ2-1; the match to TRBD2 covers 13 bases. The CDR3 length is 16 residues. CDR1 is SGHAT and CDR2 is FQNNGV in the germline V gene. Trimming took 1 base from V and 4 from J; bases not matched to a gene: 1. The CDR3 here is CASSLVGLAGYNEQFF. The CDR3 region has the DNA TGTGCCAGCAGCTTAGTGGGACTAGCGGGATACAATGAGCAGTTCTTC.

A remark on this clone: One end of the junction is discordant with germline, which a read error may explain. The genes are TRBV7-7 and TRBJ2-2; 7 bases align to TRBD1. The CDR3 contains 14 residues. CDR1 and CDR2 (germline): SSHAT, FNYEAQ (reference sequence). CDR3 DNA sequence: TGTGCTAGCAGGCGAAACAGGGGCGCCGGGGAGCTGTTTTTT. It encodes CASRRNRGAGELFF.

The chain is built from TRBV2 and TRBJ2-7; a weak D match, TRBD1 (6 bases). The germline V gene has CDR1 SNHLY and CDR2 FYNNEI. The CDR3 contains 13 residues. V was trimmed by 6 bases and J by 4 bases, leaving 13 bases between them. Here the CDR3 DNA reads TGTGCCAGCAGCAAGTCACAGGGTTACGAGCAGTACTTC. Translated, it gives CASSKSQGYEQYF.